Below, 24 T cell receptor beta chains from the same sample are listed, as sequenced in a study of blood T cells in healthy people across ages. The second PCR ran roughly 7 to 12 cycles with a sample-barcoded 5' primer and J-beta primers. One entry per CDR3 protein results from TCRdb running MiXCR on the 5' RACE reads. Of about 650,000 distinct CDR3 sequences in the sample, approximately 52% are singletons; the top ten hold roughly 12%. The sequenced sample consisted of blood. All receptors come from a woman over 75 in good health.

This clonotype has just one count. This chain links TRBV9 with TRBJ1-2, with D uncertain. V shed 4 bases and J shed 0 bases, with 13 bases lying between them. CDR1 and CDR2 from the germline V gene are SGDLS and YYNGEE. The CDR3 is 15 residues long. DNA for the CDR3: TGTGCCAGCAGCCCCAGCGCTAGGGCTAACTATGGCTACACCTTC. It is translated as CASSPSARANYGYTF.

This clonotype has only a few counts. The CDR3 DNA sequence: TGTGCCAGCAGCTTAGGTGGCTTCGGGACTGAAGCTTTCTTT. It translates to CASSLGGFGTEAFF. The chain uses TRBV11-1 and TRBJ1-1; D is uncertain. The CDR3 is 14 amino acids. With 1 base removed from V and 5 bases from J, the gap between germline ends came to 11 bases. From germline, CDR1 is SGHAT and CDR2 FQDESV (reference sequence).

V usage is TRBV9 and J usage is TRBJ2-2, with a tentative D call TRBD2 (5 bases). The ends were cut back, 3 bases at V and 5 bases at J, with 11 bases in the middle. The CDR3 runs 14 residues. Per germline, CDR1 SGDLS and CDR2 YYNGEE. The CDR3 loop reads CASSAHRETGELFF. The CDR3 nucleotides read TGTGCCAGCAGCGCCCATCGGGAAACCGGGGAGCTGTTTTTT.

The V call is TRBV25-1, the J call TRBJ2-1; a possible D gene is TRBD2 (7 bases). The DNA end is a closer match to TRBJ2-7, so the J assignment may be wrong. This CDR3 region has 16 residues. Germline assignment: CDR1 MGHDK and CDR2 SYGVNS. CDR3 nucleotide sequence: TGTGCCAGCGTATCGCTAGGGGGGGGCTCCTACAATGAGCAGTACTTC. Encoded protein: CASVSLGGGSYNEQYF.

The chain combines TRBV3-1 with TRBJ1-5, with D maybe TRBD1 (6 bases). V was shortened by 9 bases and J by 5 bases, with 17 bases between the two germline ends. Germline CDR1 LGHDT, CDR2 YNNKEL (reference sequence). The CDR3 has 14 residues. The CDR3 loop reads CASCPGVGDQPQHF. CDR3 DNA: TGTGCCAGTTGCCCAGGGGTAGGGGATCAGCCCCAGCATTTT.

J is TRBJ1-2 and V is TRBV5-1, with D uncertain. Germline V gene sequence: CDR1 SGHRS, CDR2 YFSETQ. The V and J ends lost 0 bases and 8 bases respectively, with 11 bases between them. This CDR3 comprises 13 residues. The CDR3 bases are TGCGCCAGCAGCTTGGATGGGCCGGGGGGCTACACCTTC. This sequence encodes CASSLDGPGGYTF. Variable domain in full (rest from reference TRBV5-1 and TRBJ1-2): KAGVTQTPRYLIKTRGQQVTLSCSPISGHRSVSWYQQTPGQGLQFLFEYFSETQRNKGNFPGRFSGRQFSNSRSEMNVSTLELGDSALYLCASSLDGPGGYTFGSGTRLTVV.

V gene TRBV9 combines with J gene TRBJ1-1; no clear D gene. CDR1 is SGDLS, CDR2 YYNGEE, per germline. Trimming took 0 bases from V and 1 from J, leaving 4 bases between them. CDR3 length equals 13 residues. CDR3 loop: CASSVGWNTEAFF. DNA of the CDR3: TGTGCCAGCAGCGTAGGGTGGAACACTGAAGCTTTCTTT.

In this sample, this clonotype turned up a few times. The genes are TRBV2 and TRBJ2-1, with 9 nucleotides matching TRBD2. This CDR3 contains 15 residues. The trim removed 6 bases at V and 5 bases at J, leaving 8 bases unmatched. CDR1 is SNHLY, CDR2 FYNNEI, per germline. The CDR3 region is CASSERLAANNEQFF. CDR3 DNA: TGTGCCAGCAGCGAGAGACTAGCGGCTAACAATGAGCAGTTCTTC.

As regards this clonotype: A much more abundant neighbour one base away suggests this may be a read error. The chain uses TRBV7-3 and TRBJ2-1, with 9 nucleotides matching TRBD2. Trimming took 5 bases from V and 8 from J; bases not matched to a gene: 10. This CDR3 is 15 amino acids long. Germline assignment: CDR1 SGHTA and CDR2 FQGTGA. The CDR3 region has the DNA TGTGCCAGCAGCGTTAGCGGGAGTAACGCCCATGAGCAGTTCTTC. Its protein product is CASSVSGSNAHEQFF.

This clonotype came up many times. CDR3 region: CSASLSGSVETQYF. CDR3 bases: TGCAGTGCTAGTCTTTCCGGATCTGTGGAGACCCAGTACTTC. The chain is built from TRBV20-1 and TRBJ2-5; D remains ambiguous. The germline gives CDR1 DFQATT, CDR2 SNEGSKA (reference sequence). CDR3 size: 14 residues. V gave up 3 bases and J gave up 5 bases, with 16 bases separating them.

In the case of this clonotype: Being one base from a much bigger clone, this may be a read error. The J gene is TRBJ2-3, the V gene TRBV5-1; 11 nucleotides agree with TRBD1. The CDR3 length is 15 residues. From germline, CDR1 is SGHRS and CDR2 YFSETQ. CDR3 in amino acids: CVSSLTGQGVRTQYF. The CDR3 DNA follows: TGCGTCAGCAGCTTGACGGGACAGGGGGTTCGCACGCAGTATTTT.

The genes are TRBV30 and TRBJ2-3; no clear D. Trimming took 1 base from V and 3 from J, leaving 11 bases between them. The CDR3 sequence is 14 residues long. Germline V lookup: CDR1 GTSNPN, CDR2 SVGIG (reference sequence). CDR3 nucleotide sequence: TGTGCCTGGAGTGGGGGTTTAAGGACAGATACGCAGTATTTT. Encoded protein: CAWSGGLRTDTQYF.

The chain joins TRBV12-3 or TRBV12-4 to TRBJ2-2; D possibly corresponds to TRBD1 (5 bases). The CDR3 spans 17 residues. Trimming removed 3 bases from V and 4 bases from J, with 18 bases in between. Here the CDR3 reads CASSLYRGWASTGELFF. The DNA of the CDR3 is TGTGCCAGCAGTTTGTATAGGGGTTGGGCGAGCACCGGGGAGCTGTTTTTT.

The chain has TRBV7-2 and TRBJ2-3, with D tentatively TRBD2 (6 bases). Trimming cost V 4 bases and J 9 bases, with 17 bases left between them. The V gene's germline CDR1 is SGHTA and CDR2 FQGNSA. This CDR3 has 14 residues. The CDR3 spells CASSSGRGYATQYF. The CDR3 DNA sequence: TGTGCCAGCAGCTCGGGGCGGGGCTACGCAACGCAGTATTTT.

To note about this clonotype: Lacking the conserved final phenylalanine or tryptophan, this CDR3 likely reflects a read error. The rearrangement joins TRBV12-3 or TRBV12-4 to TRBJ2-3; D could derive from TRBD1 or TRBD2 (5 bases each). Deletions cut 2 bases from V and 4 bases from J, with 10 bases between. The CDR3 contains 14 residues. The CDR3 spells CASSLSGRADTQYY. The CDR3 nucleotides read TGTGCCAGCAGTTTATCGGGGCGGGCAGATACGCAGTATTAT.

This rearrangement joins TRBV12-3 or TRBV12-4 to TRBJ1-1; 7 nucleotides align to TRBD1. CDR3 length: 17 amino acids. The V and J ends lost 3 bases and 8 bases, in that order; junction bases with no gene match: 18. CDR3 amino acids: CASSFYTRGTLIREAFF. Here the CDR3 DNA reads TGTGCCAGCAGTTTTTACACCAGGGGGACATTGATCCGGGAAGCTTTCTTT.

The genes are TRBV7-2 and TRBJ2-7; no definite D call. Germline V CDR1 and CDR2: SGHTA, FQGNSA. V was cut by 1 base and J by 12 bases, with 13 bases left in between. The CDR3 spans 12 residues. The DNA for the CDR3 is TGTGCCAGCAGCTTAGTACCGCCTCTTCTGTACTTC. Translation gives CASSLVPPLLYF.

This clonotype was seen once. The chain is built from TRBV15 and TRBJ2-7; 8 bases are shared with TRBD1. The germline V gene encodes CDR1 LNHNV and CDR2 YYDKDF (reference sequence). V was clipped by 0 bases and J by 7 bases; unmatched bases: 8. The CDR3 sequence is 15 residues long. The CDR3 nucleotides read TGTGCCACCAGCAGAGAACGGCAGGGGGCAAGGGAGCAGTACTTC. It codes for CATSRERQGAREQYF.

The chain is built from TRBV25-1 and TRBJ2-7, with D perhaps TRBD1 (6 bases). The CDR3 sequence is 16 residues long. The V and J ends lost 3 bases and 11 bases respectively, with 26 bases between them. Germline V gene sequence: CDR1 MGHDK, CDR2 SYGVNS. CDR3 in DNA: TGTGCCAGCAGTGAGATGGGGACATTACGAGCTCCGGCGAAGTACTTC. This codes for CASSEMGTLRAPAKYF.

The chain links TRBV6-5 to TRBJ2-7; a possible D gene is TRBD1 (6 bases). Trimming stripped 7 bases from V and 0 bases from J, with 13 bases between. This CDR3 spans 14 amino acids. CDR1 MNHEY and CDR2 SVGAGI come from the germline V gene. The CDR3 is CASKIQGSSYEQYF. CDR3 DNA sequence: TGTGCCAGCAAAATACAGGGCAGCTCCTACGAGCAGTACTTC.

The chain is built from TRBV3-1 and TRBJ1-5, with D maybe TRBD1 (5 bases). The length of the CDR3 is 16 residues. Germline V gene sequence: CDR1 LGHDT, CDR2 YNNKEL (reference sequence). V lost 1 base and J 4 bases, leaving 14 bases between the germline ends. CDR3 DNA: TGTGCCAGCAGCCAAGCCACGGGGGAGGCTAATCAGCCCCAGCATTTT. Its translation is CASSQATGEANQPQHF.

This clonotype has a single count. The gene calls are TRBV20-1 and TRBJ1-6, with D possibly matching TRBD1 (6 bases). The CDR3 contains 14 residues. The germline V gene encodes CDR1 DFQATT and CDR2 SNEGSKA (reference sequence). Trimming pared 5 bases from V and 4 bases from J, leaving 12 bases between. CDR3 nucleotide sequence: TGCAGTGCTGGACTTACAGGGTATAATTCACCCCTCCACTTT. As protein: CSAGLTGYNSPLHF.

There are many counts of this clonotype. The chain links TRBV4-1 to TRBJ2-7; TRBD1 matches 8 bases. V lost 0 bases to trimming and J lost 7 bases; unmatched junction nucleotides: 8. The CDR3 length is 15 residues. From germline, CDR1 is MGHRA and CDR2 YSYEKL. The CDR3 sequence is CASSQEARQGREQYF. As DNA, the CDR3 is TGCGCCAGCAGCCAAGAAGCGAGACAGGGGAGAGAGCAGTACTTC.

The chain recombines TRBV30 with TRBJ2-1; D is uncertain. Germline assignment: CDR1 GTSNPN and CDR2 SVGIG (reference sequence). The CDR3 totals 13 residues. V was shortened by 5 bases and J by 3 bases, with 11 bases between the two germline ends. CDR3 sequence: CAWRREVYNEQFF. CDR3 coding DNA: TGTGCCTGGCGCCGAGAGGTCTACAATGAGCAGTTCTTC.